This T cell receptor (beta chain) originates from a study of coeliac disease. The table came from immunoSEQ multiplex PCR; TCRdb's copy has only in-frame clones and leaves some out. This table has a few thousand clones, around 59% appearing once. The CDR3 consists of 15 residues. V shed 3 bases and J 4 bases; nucleotides not matched to a gene: 4. Germline V gene lookup returns CDR1 SGDLS and CDR2 YYNGEE. The chain combines TRBV9 with TRBJ2-3, with 11 positions matching TRBD2. Sequencing was carried out using intraepithelial lymphocytes from the gut. The receptor comes from a man in his fifties or sixties with celiac disease on a gluten-free diet. CDR3 residues: CASSAGTSGADTQYF. The DNA of the CDR3 is TGTGCCAGCAGCGCCGGGACTAGCGGTGCAGATACGCAGTATTTT.